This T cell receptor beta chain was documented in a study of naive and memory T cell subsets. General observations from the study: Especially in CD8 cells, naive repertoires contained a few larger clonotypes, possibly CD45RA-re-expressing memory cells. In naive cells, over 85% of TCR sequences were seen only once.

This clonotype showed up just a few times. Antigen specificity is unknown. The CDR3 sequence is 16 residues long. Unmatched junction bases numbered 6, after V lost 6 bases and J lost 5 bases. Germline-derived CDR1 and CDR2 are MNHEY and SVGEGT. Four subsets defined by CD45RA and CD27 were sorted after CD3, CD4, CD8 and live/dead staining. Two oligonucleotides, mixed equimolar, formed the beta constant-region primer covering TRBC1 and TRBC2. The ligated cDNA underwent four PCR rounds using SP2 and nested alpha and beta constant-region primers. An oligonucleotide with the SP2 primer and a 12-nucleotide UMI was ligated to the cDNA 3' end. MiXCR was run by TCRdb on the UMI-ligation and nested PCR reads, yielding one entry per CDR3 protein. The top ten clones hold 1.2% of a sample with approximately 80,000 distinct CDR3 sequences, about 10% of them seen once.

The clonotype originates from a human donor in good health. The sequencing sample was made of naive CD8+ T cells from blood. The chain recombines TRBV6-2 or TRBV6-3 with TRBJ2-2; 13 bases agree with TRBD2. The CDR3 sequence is CASSPGLAGPTGELFF. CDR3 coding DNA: TGTGCCAGCAGCCCGGGACTAGCGGGACCTACCGGGGAGCTGTTTTTT.